The clone carrying this TCR beta chain was found many times. The antigen is undetermined. The data belong to a study of T cell repertoires in cytomegalovirus infection. Study-wide background: CMV epitopes that were recently identified and HLA-C-restricted were used alongside well-studied HLA-B-restricted ones. Signatures in public TCR beta sequences pointed to both CMV infection and matching HLA type. Study observations and caveats: There were HLA-C-restricted CMV-specific TCR beta clonotypes dominating the ex vivo response.

In TCRdb, the reads were re-called with MiXCR into one record per CDR3 protein. The sample holds about 830,000 distinct CDR3 sequences, 32% seen once. The CDR3 consists of 16 residues. V lost 4 bases and J 0 bases, leaving 10 bases between the germline ends. Germline V gene lookup returns CDR1 SGHVS and CDR2 FQNEAQ. The sequencing used cultured CD8+ T cells from PBMCs, collected from culture after CMV antigen stimulation. This chain joins TRBV7-8 and TRBJ2-6; D tentatively fits TRBD1 or TRBD2 (5 bases each). This receptor was taken from a human donor in good health (CMV status not recorded). Some clones in this sample may be carry-over from other donors' samples. CDR3 protein: CASSSGTTSGANVLTF. DNA for the CDR3: TGTGCCAGCAGCTCAGGGACCACCTCTGGGGCCAACGTCCTGACTTTC.